This T cell receptor (beta chain) comes out of a study of human T cells and chemical hapten exposure. Study findings and constraints: TCRs exceeding a frequency of 1 in 1000 stayed unchanged under DPC sensitization. Relative to controls, expanded TCRs formed significantly more large CDR3 similarity clusters.

There are a few counts of this clonotype. Its antigen is not identified. Documented time point: pre-sensitization, week 0. This sample's treatment: therapeutic diphenylcyclopropenone sensitization with weekly scalp DPC. Unique molecular identifiers were attached to individual cDNA molecules within the library. In the study's own analysis: Between about 20,000 and 750,000 TCRs appeared in each sample, and the median stood at 95,638. In TCRdb, the RACE reads were re-called with MiXCR into one record per CDR3 protein. TCRdb assigned the V and J calls; the authors' analysis was not used. The sample has about 250,000 distinct CDR3 sequences, roughly 7.4% seen once. The sequences come from whole blood, collected in connection with sensitization to the hapten diphenylcyclopropenone (DPC). This clonotype originated in a man between 18 and 35 years old with alopecia areata. Some clones in this sample may be carry-over from other donors' samples.

This chain's CDR3 is CASRPDGLSGNTIYF. CDR3 coding DNA: TGTGCCAGCAGGCCGGACGGGCTCTCTGGAAACACCATATATTTT. The chain has TRBV12-3 or TRBV12-4 and TRBJ1-3; D not resolved. V was clipped by 6 bases and J by 0 bases, with 12 bases between them. The CDR3 has 15 amino acids.